Each of the 8 T cell receptor beta chains below was sequenced from the same sample in a study of cytomegalovirus exposure and HLA in healthy donors. The study ran its PCR with 60 Vbeta and 13 Jbeta primers. The repertoire was sequenced with immunoSEQ multiplex PCR; TCRdb's copy has only in-frame clones and lacks some. The sample consists of about 150,000 clones, roughly 72% of them appearing once. The source material was PBMCs. The origin of the receptors is a man aged 35-49 years in good health and CMV-seronegative.

DNA for the CDR3: TGCGCCAGCAGTCGGACAGCGAACACCGGGGAGCTGTTTTTT. It translates to CASSRTANTGELFF. The chain carries TRBV10-2 and TRBJ2-2; possibly TRBD1 for D (6 bases). There are 14 residues in the CDR3. Germline V CDR1 and CDR2: WSHSY, SAAADI. The germline V and J ends were trimmed by 5 bases and 0 bases, with 7 bases remaining between them.

The chain couples TRBV7-9 to TRBJ1-2; TRBD1 matches at 8 bases. The germline V gene has CDR1 SEHNR and CDR2 FQNEAQ (reference sequence). The CDR3 consists of 13 residues. With V trimmed by 6 bases and J by 4 bases, 4 bases remained unmatched. The CDR3 coding sequence is TGTGCCAGCAGTCCCGACAGGGGCTATGGCTACACCTTC. This codes for CASSPDRGYGYTF.

The genes are TRBV5-6 and TRBJ2-7; 8 bases are shared with TRBD1. V shed 4 bases, J shed 0 bases, and the junction held 6 bases outside the gene matches. From germline, CDR1 is SGHDT and CDR2 YYEEEE. This CDR3 region has 15 residues. The CDR3 loop reads CASSTYRGSSYEQYF. CDR3 bases: TGTGCCAGCAGCACCTACAGGGGGAGCTCCTACGAGCAGTACTTC.

This clone was seen only once. V is TRBV6-1 and J is TRBJ1-5; 9 nucleotides align to TRBD1. V shed 7 bases and J 3 bases; nucleotides not matched to a gene: 4. The CDR3 is made up of 14 amino acids. Germline CDR1 and CDR2: MNHNS and SASEGT. CDR3 sequence (DNA): TGTGCCAGCAAGGGACAGGGCTCCAATCAGCCCCAGCATTTT. Amino acid sequence: CASKGQGSNQPQHF.

The chain links TRBV19 to TRBJ2-3; D is uncertain. V dropped 6 bases and J dropped 3 bases, with 16 bases sitting between them. This CDR3 spans 15 amino acids. Germline V lookup: CDR1 LNHDA, CDR2 SQIVND (reference sequence). CDR3 nucleotide sequence: TGTGCCAGTAGCATCCGGTATGATGTTACAGATACGCAGTATTTT. This codes for CASSIRYDVTDTQYF. Supplemented by reference TRBV19 and TRBJ2-3, the full variable domain reads DGGITQSPKYLFRKEGQNVTLSCEQNLNHDAMYWYRQDPGQGLRLIYYSQIVNDFQKGDIAEGYSVSREKKESFPLTVTSAQKNPTAFYLCASSIRYDVTDTQYFGPGTRLTVL.

The V call is TRBV6-5, the J call TRBJ2-1; TRBD2 aligns across 10 bases. The junction had 4 bases not matched to a gene; V was cut back by 5 bases and J by 3 bases. This CDR3 is 15 amino acids long. Germline V CDR1 and CDR2: MNHEY, SVGAGI. In nucleotides, the CDR3 is TGTGCCAGCAGTCCTGGACTAGCGGACTACAATGAGCAGTTCTTC. This gives the protein CASSPGLADYNEQFF.

This chain connects TRBV5-6 to TRBJ2-7, with D possibly being TRBD2 (6 bases). The ends were cut back, 2 bases at V and 5 bases at J, with 8 bases in the middle. Germline lookup yields CDR1 SGHDT and CDR2 YYEEEE. This CDR3 is built from 12 residues. CDR3 sequence reads: CASSFGGDEQYV. The CDR3 DNA reads as TGTGCCAGCAGCTTCGGAGGGGACGAGCAGTACGTC.

This sequence joins TRBV4-2 and TRBJ1-2; the D gene is possibly TRBD1 (5 bases). Germline lookup yields CDR1 LGHNA and CDR2 YNFKEQ. The CDR3 extends over 14 amino acids. Trimming pared 1 base from V and 10 bases from J, leaving 16 bases between. The CDR3 DNA sequence: TGTGCCAGCAGCCAAGGACAGTCTTCACTGTACTACACCTTC. Its protein product is CASSQGQSSLYYTF.